This note documents a single T cell receptor (beta chain) sequence. Original analysis: The authors estimated nucleated cell counts from reference gene primer amplification. Assay used: immunoSEQ multiplex PCR; TCRdb lists only in-frame clones, some missing. V and J calls and clone size are copied from that table; D and trimming were computed from the DNA. The sample yields 200,000 or so clones, 85% to 90% seen once. The germline CDR1 and CDR2 sequences are ENHRY and SYGVKD. The CDR3 length is 15 residues. The junction had 12 bases not matched to a gene; V was cut back by 4 bases and J by 7 bases. Participant reports of clinical history set cohort assignment. The data were obtained in a study of blood T cell repertoires in COVID-19.

The gene calls are TRBV10-3 and TRBJ1-1, with 7 bases that match TRBD1. This TCR was recovered from a woman aged 18-35 years in a cohort exposed to, infected with or recovered from COVID-19 (not recorded which). The specimen was PBMCs or T cells enriched from blood (not recorded which). CDR3 in amino acids: CAISAGQGVVSEAFF. The CDR3 DNA reads as TGTGCCATCAGTGCTGGGCAGGGGGTCGTCAGTGAAGCTTTCTTT.